This T cell receptor beta chain was captured in a study of T cell repertoires in cytomegalovirus infection. From germline, CDR1 is SGHTA and CDR2 FQGNSA. This CDR3 is built from 16 residues. Trimming cost V 4 bases and J 5 bases; bases outside gene matches: 14. TCRdb fed the reads into MiXCR, producing one record per CDR3 protein. The repertoire has 450,000 to 650,000 distinct CDR3 sequences, 26% of them found once; the top ten carry roughly 13%. This clonotype was seen many times. Material: PBMCs. The rearrangement joins TRBV7-2 to TRBJ2-7; 7 nucleotides align to TRBD1. This TCR derives from a human donor in good health (CMV status not recorded). Some clones in this sample may be carry-over from other donors' samples. The CDR3 nucleotides read TGTGCCAGCAGCTCGCGTCGAGACAGGGTTGGAAACGAGCAGTACTTC. Protein product: CASSSRRDRVGNEQYF.